This T cell receptor beta chain was recorded in a study of T cell responses to AZD1222 COVID-19 vaccine. Whole-study results and caveats: Among the donors, most were white British and more were female, and clonal diversity was possibly underestimated. Sampling captured repertoires only after the peak T cell response.

Profiling relied on immunoSEQ multiplex PCR, and the TCRdb table lists in-frame clones only, not all of them. The sample yields approximately 120,000 clones, roughly 91% seen once. The CDR3 loop spans 17 amino acids. Germline V gene data show CDR1 as SGHVS and CDR2 as FQNEAQ. V lost 1 base and J lost 4, with 17 bases in between. In its sample, this clone was seen once. Its specificity is not known. This TCR derives from an adult in good health. This specimen was peripheral blood, taken on day 0 of MenACWY control vaccination. V is TRBV7-8 and J is TRBJ1-3; D gene ambiguous. DNA for the CDR3: TGTGCCAGCAGCTTAGTCCCGGGAGCGAACGCGGGAAACACCATATATTTT. Residues: CASSLVPGANAGNTIYF.